These 28 T cell receptor beta chains originate from one sample sequenced in a study of T-cell memory formation after mild COVID-19. TCRdb reprocessed the 5' RACE reads with MiXCR, giving one entry per CDR3 protein. Found here are 250,000 to 400,000 distinct CDR3 sequences, over 11% of them singletons; the top ten hold 21%. Sequenced: PBMCs or a T cell subset sorted from them (not recorded which). These TCRs come from a young man who had mild COVID-19 (a few samples of this study predate the infection). Cell type and time point are not known.

The gene calls are TRBV28 and TRBJ2-3; TRBD1 agrees at 8 bases. This CDR3 is built from 13 residues. Germline lookup yields CDR1 MDHEN and CDR2 SYDVKM. J lost 0 bases, V lost 11 bases, and 4 bases had no gene match. CDR3 coding DNA: TGTGCCGGCGGGACAGGTAGCACAGATACGCAGTATTTT. This encodes CAGGTGSTDTQYF.

This clonotype occurred a few times. V and J are TRBV6-5 and TRBJ1-5, with D maybe TRBD1 (6 bases). CDR1 and CDR2 from the germline V gene are MNHEY and SVGAGI. Trimming removed 2 bases at V and 4 bases at J, with 12 bases between. The CDR3 consists of 15 residues. DNA of the CDR3: TGTGCCAGCAGTTACGGTTCAGGACAGAATCAGCCCCAGCATTTT. Translated: CASSYGSGQNQPQHF.

This clonotype was seen a handful of times. This chain joins TRBV2 and TRBJ1-1; D gene ambiguous. Per the germline V gene, CDR1 is SNHLY and CDR2 is FYNNEI. Trimming cost V 4 bases and J 0 bases, with 9 bases left between them. The CDR3 runs to 14 residues. The chain's CDR3 is CASSGRRVNTEAFF. Written as DNA, the CDR3 is TGTGCCAGCAGTGGACGACGGGTGAACACTGAAGCTTTCTTT.

A few counts support this clonotype. This chain links TRBV4-1 with TRBJ2-2; D ambiguous. This CDR3 contains 13 residues. V lost 0 bases to trimming and J lost 7 bases, with 6 bases between them. The germline V gene has CDR1 MGHRA and CDR2 YSYEKL. The CDR3: CASSQEIFGELFF. DNA for the CDR3: TGCGCCAGCAGCCAAGAAATCTTCGGGGAGCTGTTTTTT.

V is TRBV27 and J is TRBJ2-7; 10 bases line up with TRBD2. The CDR3 is 15 residues long. Germline CDR1 reads MNHEY; CDR2 reads SMNVEV (reference sequence). J gave up 3 bases and V 4 bases, and 6 bases lay outside the gene matches. The CDR3 reads CASSYSGGPDYEQYF. CDR3 sequence (DNA): TGTGCCAGCAGTTATAGCGGGGGGCCCGACTACGAGCAGTACTTC.

J is TRBJ1-2 and V is TRBV11-1; 7 bases agree with TRBD1. The V gene end was trimmed by 5 bases and the J gene end by 3 bases; junction bases not matched to a gene: 12. Per germline, CDR1 SGHAT and CDR2 FQDESV (reference sequence). CDR3 length equals 16 residues. The CDR3 protein is CASSLSKGTAYYGYTF. The CDR3 DNA reads TGTGCCAGCAGCCTATCTAAAGGGACAGCGTACTATGGCTACACCTTC.

The sample holds a few counts of this clonotype. The chain carries TRBV20-1 and TRBJ2-1; possibly TRBD2 for D (5 bases). V was cut by 7 bases and J by 1 base, with 14 bases left in between. The germline CDR1 and CDR2 sequences are DFQATT and SNEGSKA (reference sequence). The CDR3 has 14 amino acids. The CDR3, as DNA: TGCAGTGTGAGAGGCGGGCCTTCCTACAATGAGCAGTTCTTC. It is translated as CSVRGGPSYNEQFF.

This clonotype came up a few times. The chain has TRBV5-1 and TRBJ2-7, with TRBD1 as a possible D gene (5 bases). The V end was cut by 0 bases, the J end by 2 bases, with 9 bases between. This CDR3 comprises 14 residues. The germline V gene has CDR1 SGHRS and CDR2 YFSETQ. The CDR3 coding sequence is TGCGCCAGCAGCTTGGAGGCAGGGACCTACGAGCAGTACGTC. It translates to CASSLEAGTYEQYV.

This clonotype was detected only a few times. DNA of the CDR3: TGTGCCAGCAGCTTAGGAGCAGGGTGGTCCTATGGCTACACCTTC. It codes for CASSLGAGWSYGYTF. This rearrangement joins TRBV7-2 to TRBJ1-2, with D maybe TRBD1 (5 bases). Per germline, CDR1 SGHTA and CDR2 FQGNSA. Trimming removed 1 base from V and 4 bases from J, with 13 bases in between. The CDR3 consists of 15 residues.

The table lists this clonotype with a few counts. This sequence joins TRBV20-1 and TRBJ2-7, with 8 bases that match TRBD2. The CDR3 spans 14 residues. Germline loops: CDR1 DFQATT, CDR2 SNEGSKA (reference sequence). V shed 3 bases, J shed 5 bases, and the junction held 9 bases outside the gene matches. In DNA form, the CDR3 reads TGCAGTGCTAGGTTTGGGACTAGTACAGACGAGCAGTACGTC. It specifies CSARFGTSTDEQYV.

This clonotype came up many times. The chain uses TRBV7-2 and TRBJ2-5; a weak D match, TRBD2 (6 bases). The germline gives CDR1 SGHTA, CDR2 FQGNSA. The CDR3 runs 16 residues. The V gene lost 4 bases and the J gene lost 3 bases, with 18 bases spanning the gap. The CDR3: CASSYTGGGQEETQYF. CDR3 nucleotides: TGTGCCAGCAGCTACACCGGGGGAGGTCAGGAAGAGACCCAGTACTTC.

The genes are TRBV5-1 and TRBJ2-7; 10 nucleotides match TRBD2. J gave up 3 bases and V 0 bases, and 15 bases lay outside the gene matches. The CDR3 spans 19 residues. The V gene's germline CDR1 is SGHRS and CDR2 YFSETQ. The CDR3 sequence: CASSLAGGGLAGANYEQYF. CDR3 DNA: TGCGCCAGCAGCTTGGCCGGAGGTGGGCTAGCGGGGGCCAACTACGAGCAGTACTTC.

The chain recombines TRBV7-9 with TRBJ2-5; D gene uncertain. V lost 5 bases to trimming and J lost 5 bases, with 15 bases between them. CDR1 and CDR2 from the germline V gene are SEHNR and FQNEAQ (reference sequence). The CDR3 length is 14 residues. Here the CDR3 DNA reads TGTGCCAGCAGCCCCGGATCCTTAGTGGAGACCCAGTACTTC. Its protein product is CASSPGSLVETQYF.

This clonotype showed up just a few times. The chain combines TRBV5-1 with TRBJ2-3; tentatively, D is TRBD2 (6 bases). Trimming took 4 bases from V and 3 from J, leaving 21 bases between them. Germline V lookup: CDR1 SGHRS, CDR2 YFSETQ. This CDR3 comprises 17 residues. The CDR3 nucleotides are TGCGCCAGCAGCCTATCTAACCGCGCTGGGGGGACAGATACGCAGTATTTT. This encodes CASSLSNRAGGTDTQYF.

This clonotype was counted at least ten times. The CDR3 is CASSVNRGSYNEQFF. CDR3 bases: TGCGCCAGCAGCGTGAACAGGGGCTCCTACAATGAGCAGTTCTTC. The rearrangement uses TRBV5-1 and TRBJ2-1; 7 bases match TRBD1. The CDR3 has 15 residues. CDR1 SGHRS and CDR2 YFSETQ come from the germline V gene. The trim removed 4 bases at V and 0 bases at J, leaving 4 bases unmatched.

This chain links TRBV5-1 with TRBJ2-5; no firm D call. The germline V gene has CDR1 SGHRS and CDR2 YFSETQ. The length of the CDR3 is 15 residues. Trimming pared 0 bases from V and 5 bases from J, leaving 14 bases between. The CDR3 coding sequence is TGCGCCAGCAGCTTGGCAGTCCCACAGAGGGAGACCCAGTACTTC. As protein: CASSLAVPQRETQYF.

This clonotype has a handful of counts. The CDR3 coding sequence is TGTGCCAGCAGTCCGCGGACTAGCGGGACCGGGGAGCTGTTTTTT. This encodes CASSPRTSGTGELFF. The chain links TRBV12-3 or TRBV12-4 to TRBJ2-2, with TRBD2 matching over 11 bases. The V segment lost 5 bases and the J segment 5 bases; nucleotides outside the gene matches: 4. The CDR3 extends over 15 amino acids.

This clonotype has just a few counts. The rearrangement joins TRBV6-5 to TRBJ2-3; 8 nucleotides align to TRBD2. Germline assignment: CDR1 MNHEY and CDR2 SVGAGI. This CDR3 is built from 13 residues. Losses at the gene ends were 10 bases for V and 3 bases for J; bases not matched to a gene: 6. The DNA of the CDR3 is TGTGCCACCCGGGGGGGCCCAACAGATACGCAGTATTTT. Encoded protein: CATRGGPTDTQYF.

This clonotype was seen a few times. This sequence joins TRBV20-1 and TRBJ1-5; maybe TRBD1 (5 bases). Germline lookup yields CDR1 DFQATT and CDR2 SNEGSKA (reference sequence). V shed 5 bases and J shed 0 bases, with 20 bases lying between them. This CDR3 comprises 17 residues. The CDR3 nucleotides read TGCAGTGCTTTCGCCGGACAAGGCTGGTATAGCAATCAGCCCCAGCATTTT. Amino acid sequence: CSAFAGQGWYSNQPQHF.

This clonotype was recorded many times. At one end the junction does not follow the germline gene, possibly because of a read error. This chain uses TRBV5-1 with TRBJ1-1; D might be TRBD1 (5 bases). CDR1 and CDR2 from the germline V gene are SGHRS and YFSETQ. CDR3 length: 13 residues. CDR3 region: CASSPQGPTEAFF. CDR3 in DNA: TGTGCCAGTAGTCCCCAGGGCCCCACTGAAGCTTTCTTT. Full variable domain (missing parts from reference TRBV5-1 and TRBJ1-1): KAGVTQTPRYLIKTRGQQVTLSCSPISGHRSVSWYQQTPGQGLQFLFEYFSETQRNKGNFPGRFSGRQFSNSRSEMNVSTLELGDSALYLCASSPQGPTEAFFGQGTRLTVV.

This clonotype was seen a few times. This chain uses TRBV7-2 with TRBJ2-3; D may be TRBD2 (6 bases). The CDR3 spans 16 residues. CDR1 SGHTA and CDR2 FQGNSA come from the germline V gene. Between the trimmed V and J ends, which lost 4 bases and 3 bases, there was a span of 17 bases. CDR3 sequence: CASSSSPAEGTDTQYF. Written as DNA, the CDR3 is TGTGCCAGCAGCTCTAGCCCAGCGGAGGGGACAGATACGCAGTATTTT.

This clonotype was seen a handful of times. The CDR3 is CSVVGVNIQYF. Here the CDR3 DNA reads TGCAGCGTTGTGGGGGTAAACATTCAGTACTTC. The chain carries TRBV29-1 and TRBJ2-4; perhaps D is TRBD1 or TRBD2 (5 bases each). This CDR3 has 11 residues. V shed 4 bases and J shed 6 bases, with 7 bases lying between them. The germline V gene encodes CDR1 SQVTM and CDR2 ANQGSEA.

This clonotype was recorded a few times. The chain carries TRBV7-2 and TRBJ2-1; maybe TRBD1 (6 bases). The germline gives CDR1 SGHTA, CDR2 FQGNSA. The CDR3 spans 16 residues. The V gene lost 6 bases and the J gene lost 2 bases, with 17 bases spanning the gap. In nucleotides, the CDR3 is TGTGCCAGCAGTTTGCTGGTAGGGGGAACCTACAATGAGCAGTTCTTC. Translating gives CASSLLVGGTYNEQFF.

The genes are TRBV5-1 and TRBJ1-2, with a possible D match to TRBD1 (5 bases). This CDR3 has 15 residues. Germline lookup yields CDR1 SGHRS and CDR2 YFSETQ. With 2 bases removed from V and 5 bases from J, the gap between germline ends came to 16 bases. In DNA form, the CDR3 reads TGCGCCAGCAGCTTAGCCGGGGCAGCCTCTTATGGCTACACCTTC. Protein: CASSLAGAASYGYTF.

Only a few counts were recorded for this clonotype. The chain carries TRBV6-5 and TRBJ2-5, with D hard to call. Germline values: CDR1 MNHEY, CDR2 SVGAGI. Trimming stripped 2 bases from V and 6 bases from J, with 7 bases between. The length of the CDR3 is 12 residues. For the CDR3, the DNA is TGTGCCAGCAGTTACGATATGAAGACCCAGTACTTC. This encodes CASSYDMKTQYF.

This clonotype was seen many times. The rearrangement joins TRBV7-2 to TRBJ2-5; D ambiguous. Trimming left V 2 bases short and J 2 bases short, with 12 bases between. CDR1 and CDR2 from the germline V gene are SGHTA and FQGNSA. The CDR3 is made up of 15 amino acids. The CDR3 protein is CASSLISDQQETQYF. The CDR3 nucleotides are TGTGCCAGCAGCTTAATCTCAGACCAACAAGAGACCCAGTACTTC.

Only a few counts were recorded for this clonotype. The genes are TRBV5-6 and TRBJ2-7; tentatively, D is TRBD1 or TRBD2 (5 bases each). The CDR3 runs 12 residues. The V gene's germline CDR1 is SGHDT and CDR2 YYEEEE. V lost 7 bases, J lost 3 bases, and 11 bases lay in between. This CDR3 reads CASGRDGYEQYF. CDR3 coding DNA: TGTGCCAGCGGCAGGGACGGCTACGAGCAGTACTTC.

The chain's CDR3 is CASSPFSRDRVTEAFF. Here the CDR3 DNA reads TGTGCCAGCAGCCCGTTTTCAAGGGACAGGGTTACTGAAGCTTTCTTT. V usage is TRBV12-3 or TRBV12-4 and J usage is TRBJ1-1, with 9 bases matching TRBD1. V was pared by 6 bases and J by 5 bases, with 13 bases of the junction left unmatched. There are 16 residues in the CDR3.